Below are 4 T cell receptor beta chains sequenced from a single sample in a study of blood T cell repertoires in COVID-19. The assay was immunoSEQ multiplex PCR, and TCRdb's table has in-frame clones only and misses some. The sample has approximately 89,000 clones; 65% to 85% are singletons. The specimen sequenced was peripheral blood. The receptors stem from a man between 65 and 85 years old with COVID-19, enrolled during active disease.

This clone has just a few counts. The chain carries TRBV18 and TRBJ1-2; the match to TRBD1 covers 9 bases. J gave up 4 bases and V 5 bases, and 2 bases lay outside the gene matches. This CDR3 is built from 13 residues. Germline CDR1 KGHSH, CDR2 LQKENI. The CDR3, as DNA: TGTGCCAGCTCAACACAGGGGGCCTATGGCTACACCTTC. Translation gives CASSTQGAYGYTF.

The chain carries TRBV4-3 and TRBJ1-2; perhaps TRBD1 as D (6 bases). This CDR3 has 15 residues. Germline assignment: CDR1 LGHNA and CDR2 YSLEER. V dropped 2 bases and J dropped 3 bases, with 13 bases sitting between them. CDR3: CASSQISAGDYGYTF. Written as DNA, the CDR3 is TGCGCCAGCAGCCAAATATCGGCAGGGGACTATGGCTACACCTTC.

The genes are TRBV6-5 and TRBJ2-5; 10 nucleotides line up with TRBD2. The junction had 7 bases not matched to a gene; V was cut back by 5 bases and J by 4 bases. Germline V gene data show CDR1 as MNHEY and CDR2 as SVGAGI. There are 15 residues in the CDR3. CDR3 in DNA: TGTGCCAGCAGTAGGAGCGGGGGGGCCCGAGAGACCCAGTACTTC. Translation: CASSRSGGARETQYF.

The chain carries TRBV7-2 and TRBJ1-5; D gene ambiguous. This CDR3 has 14 residues. Trimming shortened V by 2 bases and J by 3 bases, and 8 bases separated the two germline ends. The germline gives CDR1 SGHTA, CDR2 FQGNSA. The CDR3 DNA follows: TGTGCCAGCAGCTTATTTACGGTCAATCAGCCCCAGCATTTT. Its translation is CASSLFTVNQPQHF. The entire variable domain, with the rest obtained from reference TRBV7-2 and TRBJ1-5, is as follows: GAGVSQSPSNKVTEKGKDVELRCDPISGHTALYWYRQSLGQGLEFLIYFQGNSAPDKSGLPSDRFSAERTGGSVSTLTIQRTQQEDSAVYLCASSLFTVNQPQHFGDGTRLSIL.